The clone carrying this T cell receptor (beta chain) occurred once. The repertoire was sequenced with immunoSEQ multiplex PCR; TCRdb's copy has only in-frame clones and lacks some. The table has around 99,000 clones, roughly 88% seen once. CDR3 length: 14 residues. Trimming removed 3 bases from V and 2 bases from J; junction bases left unmatched: 3. Germline V gives CDR1 KGHSH, CDR2 LQKENI. This record belongs to a study of T cell responses to AZD1222 COVID-19 vaccine. This receptor was obtained from an adult in good health. Sequences were derived from peripheral blood, sampled on day 0 of AZD1222 vaccination. V usage is TRBV18 and J usage is TRBJ2-5; 7 bases map to TRBD1. The CDR3 protein is CASSPWTGQETQYF. Here the CDR3 DNA reads TGTGCCAGCTCACCGTGGACAGGACAAGAGACCCAGTACTTC.